This T cell receptor beta chain was profiled in a study of control samples from healthy donors and cancer patients. V was shortened by 6 bases and J by 6 bases, with 10 bases between the two germline ends. The germline gives CDR1 SGHNT, CDR2 YYREEE (reference sequence). The CDR3 spans 11 residues. Assay used: immunoSEQ multiplex PCR; TCRdb lists only in-frame clones, some missing. The sample has 190,000 or so clones; over 85% are singletons. This chain connects TRBV5-4 to TRBJ2-7, with a possible D match to TRBD2 (6 bases). The receptor comes from a man between 18 and 29 years old in good health. The sequencing sample was made of blood. The CDR3 nucleotides read TGTGCCAGCACCCTGGGGGGCGAGCAGTACTTC. This codes for CASTLGGEQYF.